Listed here are 27 T cell receptor beta chains from one sample, sequenced in a study of T cell clones after liver transplantation. Data came from immunoSEQ multiplex PCR; TCRdb stores just in-frame clones and leaves some out. The sample lists roughly 80,000 clones; over 80% were seen once. Sample: CD4+ T cells from blood, taken at the 22-month timepoint. These receptors were taken from a human patient who received a liver transplant. Part of the T cell pool may stem from the graft donor.

The J gene is TRBJ2-1, the V gene TRBV18, with TRBD2 identical over 10 bases. Trimming cost V 3 bases and J 1 base; bases outside gene matches: 3. Per germline, CDR1 KGHSH and CDR2 LQKENI. The CDR3 sequence is 16 residues long. CDR3 sequence (DNA): TGTGCCAGCTCACCTTTTAGCGGGAGGTCCTACAATGAGCAGTTCTTC. The encoded protein is CASSPFSGRSYNEQFF. The full variable domain, completed using reference TRBV18 and TRBJ2-1, is NAGVMQNPRHLVRRRGQEARLRCSPMKGHSHVYWYRQLPEEGLKFMVYLQKENIIDESGMPKERFSAEFPKEGPSILRIQQVVRGDSAAYFCASSPFSGRSYNEQFFGPGTRLTVL.

In its sample, this clone was seen a few times. The rearrangement joins TRBV5-4 to TRBJ2-2; the match to TRBD1 covers 7 bases. V was clipped by 7 bases and J by 4 bases; unmatched bases: 7. This CDR3 spans 14 amino acids. Germline-derived CDR1 and CDR2 are SGHNT and YYREEE (reference sequence). CDR3 loop: CASLKQGSTGELFF. The CDR3 nucleotides read TGTGCCAGCCTTAAACAGGGGAGCACCGGGGAGCTGTTTTTT.

The V call is TRBV6-1, the J call TRBJ2-4, with D unclear. CDR3 length equals 14 residues. Germline assignment: CDR1 MNHNS and CDR2 SASEGT. V was cut by 4 bases and J by 0 bases, with 7 bases left in between. CDR3 sequence reads: CASSGQLAKNIQYF. CDR3 DNA: TGTGCCAGCAGTGGACAACTAGCCAAAAACATTCAGTACTTC.

The rearrangement joins TRBV11-2 to TRBJ2-7; weak D call: TRBD2 (6 bases). The CDR3 totals 16 residues. V gave up 5 bases and J gave up 2 bases, with 19 bases separating them. Looked up from germline, CDR1 is SGHAT and CDR2 is FQNNGV. The CDR3 sequence: CASSLGGGGNAYEQYF. In nucleotides, the CDR3 is TGTGCCAGCAGCCTCGGAGGTGGGGGGAACGCCTACGAGCAGTACTTC.

The V gene is TRBV5-4, the J gene TRBJ1-2; D not certain. The ends were cut back, 3 bases at V and 2 bases at J, with 8 bases in the middle. CDR1 SGHNT and CDR2 YYREEE come from the germline V gene (reference sequence). This CDR3 contains 13 residues. The DNA for the CDR3 is TGTGCCAGCAGCTCGATCAGGAACTATGGCTACACCTTC. It codes for CASSSIRNYGYTF.

The rearrangement links TRBV7-2 to TRBJ1-2, with 8 bases that match TRBD1. Germline lookup yields CDR1 SGHTA and CDR2 FQGNSA. The length of the CDR3 is 13 residues. Unmatched junction bases numbered 7, after V lost 5 bases and J lost 8 bases. In nucleotides, the CDR3 is TGTGCCAGCAGCCGAGACAGGGGTGGCGGCTACACCTTC. Protein: CASSRDRGGGYTF. Based on the CDR3 plus reference TRBV7-2 and TRBJ1-2, the full variable domain is GAGVSQSPSNKVTEKGKDVELRCDPISGHTALYWYRQSLGQGLEFLIYFQGNSAPDKSGLPSDRFSAERTGGSVSTLTIQRTQQEDSAVYLCASSRDRGGGYTFGSGTRLTVV.

The rearrangement joins TRBV4-2 to TRBJ1-5; D gene ambiguous. CDR1 is LGHNA and CDR2 is YNFKEQ in the germline V gene. Deletions cut 2 bases from V and 6 bases from J, with 11 bases between. The CDR3 is 14 residues long. CDR3 protein: CASSQQRTGQPQHF. As DNA, the CDR3 is TGTGCCAGCAGCCAACAAAGGACTGGTCAGCCCCAGCATTTT.

V and J are TRBV11-1 and TRBJ2-5; a weak D match, TRBD2 (5 bases). There are 15 residues in the CDR3. CDR1 SGHAT and CDR2 FQDESV come from the germline V gene (reference sequence). V was shortened by 6 bases and J by 4 bases, with 18 bases between the two germline ends. CDR3 in amino acids: CASRGGSSWRETQYF. CDR3 sequence (DNA): TGTGCCAGCAGGGGCGGGTCATCCTGGAGAGAGACCCAGTACTTC.

The chain is built from TRBV6-5 and TRBJ2-1; no reliable D call. The length of the CDR3 is 13 residues. The V and J ends lost 0 bases and 5 bases respectively, with 5 bases between them. The germline V gene encodes CDR1 MNHEY and CDR2 SVGAGI. CDR3 nucleotide sequence: TGTGCCAGCAGTTACTCCCGGAACAATGAGCAGTTCTTC. Encoded protein: CASSYSRNNEQFF.

The sample holds many counts of this clone. V usage is TRBV27 and J usage is TRBJ1-5; unclear D gene. V dropped 3 bases and J dropped 6 bases, with 9 bases sitting between them. CDR3 length: 13 amino acids. CDR1 is MNHEY, CDR2 SMNVEV, per germline (reference sequence). The CDR3 sequence is CASSFSLSQPQHF. The DNA for the CDR3 is TGTGCCAGCAGTTTTTCTCTCTCTCAGCCCCAGCATTTT.

This clone appeared a single time. The chain combines TRBV4-2 with TRBJ2-2; D is possibly TRBD1 (6 bases). With 6 bases removed from V and 5 bases from J, the gap between germline ends came to 10 bases. Germline-derived CDR1 and CDR2 are LGHNA and YNFKEQ. The CDR3 extends over 13 amino acids. This CDR3 is CASRTRGTGELFF. In DNA, the CDR3 is TGTGCCAGCAGAACCAGGGGTACCGGGGAGCTGTTTTTT.

The chain carries TRBV30 and TRBJ2-6, with D perhaps matching TRBD2 (6 bases). Germline-derived CDR1 and CDR2 are GTSNPN and SVGIG (reference sequence). With 5 bases removed from V and 2 bases from J, the gap between germline ends came to 13 bases. This CDR3 has 15 residues. CDR3 protein: CAWSRGPTGANVLTF. Written as DNA, the CDR3 is TGTGCCTGGTCGCGGGGCCCCACTGGGGCCAACGTCCTGACTTTC.

The rearrangement links TRBV19 to TRBJ2-6, with D maybe TRBD1 (6 bases). The V gene lost 0 bases and the J gene lost 7 bases, with 19 bases spanning the gap. This CDR3 has 18 amino acids. Germline assignment: CDR1 LNHDA and CDR2 SQIVND (reference sequence). The chain's CDR3 is CASSIEQPTGSRANVLTF. In nucleotides, the CDR3 is TGTGCCAGTAGTATAGAGCAGCCCACAGGGTCCAGAGCCAACGTCCTGACTTTC.

This clone was recorded only once. The rearrangement uses TRBV21-1 and TRBJ1-5; no check of the table's D call, TRBD1, against the DNA was made. TRBV21-1 is a pseudogene segment. This CDR3 has 16 amino acids. In nucleotides, the CDR3 is TGTGCCAGCAGCAAAGCAGGTGGGACAGGAGGTCAGCCCCAGCATTTT. Amino acid sequence: CASSKAGGTGGQPQHF.

The chain has TRBV19 and TRBJ2-1; TRBD1 or TRBD2 may be the D gene (5 bases each). The germline V gene encodes CDR1 LNHDA and CDR2 SQIVND (reference sequence). The V end lost 0 bases, the J end lost 8 bases, and 17 bases lay between the germline ends. The CDR3 contains 16 residues. DNA for the CDR3: TGTGCCAGTAGTATAGACAGTGGGGACGGGCTCGATGAGCAGTTCTTC. Encoded protein: CASSIDSGDGLDEQFF.

This clone showed up just a few times. The genes are TRBV6-5 and TRBJ1-4; the match to TRBD1 covers 7 bases. The germline gives CDR1 MNHEY, CDR2 SVGAGI. CDR3 length equals 14 residues. Trimming at V came to 5 bases and at J to 3 bases, leaving 3 bases not matched to a gene. CDR3 loop: CASSGTASNEKLFF. The CDR3 coding sequence is TGTGCCAGCAGTGGGACAGCTTCTAATGAAAAACTGTTTTTT.

The J gene is TRBJ2-5, the V gene TRBV5-4; perhaps TRBD2 as D (7 bases). CDR1 and CDR2 (germline): SGHNT, YYREEE (reference sequence). This CDR3 is 15 amino acids long. V gave up 4 bases and J gave up 5 bases, with 18 bases separating them. The CDR3 reads CASSLNWGGAETQYF. CDR3 nucleotides: TGTGCCAGCAGCCTTAACTGGGGGGGGGCGGAGACCCAGTACTTC.

The V call is TRBV5-1, the J call TRBJ2-1; D possibly corresponds to TRBD2 (5 bases). Per germline, CDR1 SGHRS and CDR2 YFSETQ. V dropped 0 bases and J dropped 1 base, with 5 bases sitting between them. The CDR3 has 14 amino acids. In DNA form, the CDR3 reads TGCGCCAGCAGCTTGGGGGAGTCCTACAATGAGCAGTTCTTC. This encodes CASSLGESYNEQFF.

Concerning this clone itself: The junction shows a germline mismatch at one end, possibly a read error. The gene calls are TRBV7-7 and TRBJ1-5; possibly TRBD1 for D (6 bases). Per germline, CDR1 SSHAT and CDR2 FNYEAQ (reference sequence). This CDR3 has 20 residues. The CDR3 loop reads CASSQVPLGQPEGYNQPQHF. The CDR3 coding sequence is TGTGCTAGCAGCCAAGTGCCACTAGGACAGCCGGAGGGGTATAATCAGCCCCAGCATTTT.

CDR3 DNA: TGTGCCAGCAGCTTCTCGCCCGTGGGACTAGCGGGAGGGCCGGCCGGGGAGCTGTTTTTT. It translates to CASSFSPVGLAGGPAGELFF. The V and J genes are TRBV7-3 and TRBJ2-2; 16 bases align to TRBD2. Germline values: CDR1 SGHTA, CDR2 FQGTGA. The V segment lost 3 bases and the J segment 6 bases; nucleotides outside the gene matches: 13. The CDR3 length is 20 residues.

This clone was seen a single time. The genes are TRBV7-2 and TRBJ2-5; 7 nucleotides align to TRBD1. Trimming removed 1 base from V and 2 bases from J; junction bases left unmatched: 4. Germline lookup yields CDR1 SGHTA and CDR2 FQGNSA. The CDR3 is 15 residues long. This CDR3 reads CASSLGYRGQETQYF. The CDR3 coding sequence is TGTGCCAGCAGCTTAGGTTACAGGGGACAAGAGACCCAGTACTTC.

The chain recombines TRBV18 with TRBJ2-4; no definite D call. The V end was cut by 3 bases, the J end by 6 bases, with 9 bases between. This CDR3 is 13 amino acids long. Germline-derived CDR1 and CDR2 are KGHSH and LQKENI. The CDR3 reads CASSPNDGNIQYF. The CDR3 region has the DNA TGTGCCAGCTCACCCAATGACGGAAACATTCAGTACTTC.

This chain links TRBV15 with TRBJ1-5; D unclear. CDR3 size: 16 residues. The germline gives CDR1 LNHNV, CDR2 YYDKDF (reference sequence). V shed 1 base and J shed 0 bases, with 10 bases lying between them. The DNA of the CDR3 is TGTGCCACCAGCAGAGGATACGAGGGTAGCAATCAGCCCCAGCATTTT. It translates to CATSRGYEGSNQPQHF.

V and J are TRBV18 and TRBJ2-7, with D hard to call. Germline-derived CDR1 and CDR2 are KGHSH and LQKENI. The CDR3 length is 17 residues. V was shortened by 2 bases and J by 0 bases, with 17 bases between the two germline ends. Here the CDR3 reads CASSPVRNQPNSYEQYF. The CDR3 nucleotides are TGTGCCAGCTCACCAGTTCGGAACCAACCAAACTCCTACGAGCAGTACTTC.

This chain connects TRBV7-2 to TRBJ1-1; D gene uncertain. Between the trimmed V and J ends, which lost 3 bases and 1 base, there was a span of 15 bases. Germline V lookup: CDR1 SGHTA, CDR2 FQGNSA. The CDR3 contains 16 residues. The CDR3 here is CASSFLGNTKNTEAFF. Here the CDR3 DNA reads TGTGCCAGCAGCTTTTTAGGCAATACTAAGAACACTGAAGCTTTCTTT.

In this sample, this clone turned up once. Here the CDR3 reads CASTTGPINEKLFF. Written as DNA, the CDR3 is TGTGCCAGTACCACAGGGCCAATTAATGAAAAACTGTTTTTT. The chain links TRBV19 to TRBJ1-4; TRBD1 might be the D (6 bases). The CDR3 sequence is 14 residues long. CDR1 is LNHDA and CDR2 is SQIVND in the germline V gene (reference sequence). V was clipped by 7 bases and J by 4 bases, with 13 bases between them.

The V and J genes are TRBV7-3 and TRBJ2-1, with a possible D match to TRBD1 (6 bases). Germline V CDR1 and CDR2: SGHTA, FQGTGA. V gave up 5 bases and J gave up 0 bases, with 11 bases separating them. The CDR3 is made up of 15 amino acids. The CDR3 nucleotides are TGTGCCAGCAGCATGGACAGTAGCTCCTACAATGAGCAGTTCTTC. Translating it yields CASSMDSSSYNEQFF.